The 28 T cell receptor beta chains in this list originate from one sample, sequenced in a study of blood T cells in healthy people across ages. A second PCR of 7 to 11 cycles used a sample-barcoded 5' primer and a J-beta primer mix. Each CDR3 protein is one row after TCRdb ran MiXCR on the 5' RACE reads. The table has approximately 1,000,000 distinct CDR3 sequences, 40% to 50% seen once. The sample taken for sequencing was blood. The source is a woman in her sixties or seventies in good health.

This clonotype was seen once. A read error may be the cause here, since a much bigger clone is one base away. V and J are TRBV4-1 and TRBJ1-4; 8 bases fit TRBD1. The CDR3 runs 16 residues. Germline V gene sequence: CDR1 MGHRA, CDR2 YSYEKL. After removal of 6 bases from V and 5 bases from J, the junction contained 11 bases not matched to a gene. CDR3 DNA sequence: TGCGCCAGCAGGAAGGGCCCGGGACAGGAGAATGAAAAACTGTTTTTT. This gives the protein CASRKGPGQENEKLFF.

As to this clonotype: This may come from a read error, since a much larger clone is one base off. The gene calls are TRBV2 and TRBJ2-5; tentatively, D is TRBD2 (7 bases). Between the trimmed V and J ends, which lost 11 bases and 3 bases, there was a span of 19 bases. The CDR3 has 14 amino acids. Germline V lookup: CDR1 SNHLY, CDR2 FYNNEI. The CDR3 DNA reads TGTGCCGGCAATGGGGGCGGGAGAGAAGAGACCCAGTACTTC. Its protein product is CAGNGGGREETQYF.

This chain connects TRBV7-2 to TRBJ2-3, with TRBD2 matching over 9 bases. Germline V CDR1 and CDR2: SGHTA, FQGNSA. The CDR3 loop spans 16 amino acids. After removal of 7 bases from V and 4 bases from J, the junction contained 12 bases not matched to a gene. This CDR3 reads CASTLRTSERSDTQYF. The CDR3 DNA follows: TGTGCCAGCACCCTTCGGACTAGCGAACGATCAGATACGCAGTATTTT. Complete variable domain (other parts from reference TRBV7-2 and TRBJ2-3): GAGVSQSPSNKVTEKGKDVELRCDPISGHTALYWYRQSLGQGLEFLIYFQGNSAPDKSGLPSDRFSAERTGGSVSTLTIQRTQQEDSAVYLCASTLRTSERSDTQYFGPGTRLTVL.

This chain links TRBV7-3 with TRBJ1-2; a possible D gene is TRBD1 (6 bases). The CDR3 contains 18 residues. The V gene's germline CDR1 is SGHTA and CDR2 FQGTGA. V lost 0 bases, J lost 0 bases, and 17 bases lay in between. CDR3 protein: CASSLTGMGARTNYGYTF. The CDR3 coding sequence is TGTGCCAGCAGCTTAACAGGGATGGGGGCTCGGACTAACTATGGCTACACCTTC.

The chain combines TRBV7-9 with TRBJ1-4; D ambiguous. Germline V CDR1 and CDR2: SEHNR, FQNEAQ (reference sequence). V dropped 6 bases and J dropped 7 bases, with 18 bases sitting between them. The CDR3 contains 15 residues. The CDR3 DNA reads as TGTGCCAGCAGTATCCCGGGAGGACTTGTTGAAAAACTGTTTTTT. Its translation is CASSIPGGLVEKLFF.

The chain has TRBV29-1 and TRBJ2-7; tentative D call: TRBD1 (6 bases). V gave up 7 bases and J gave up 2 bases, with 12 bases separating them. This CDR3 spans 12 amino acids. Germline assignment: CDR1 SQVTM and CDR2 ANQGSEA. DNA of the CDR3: TGCAGCGCGGAGGACAGAGCCTACGAGCAGTACTTC. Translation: CSAEDRAYEQYF.

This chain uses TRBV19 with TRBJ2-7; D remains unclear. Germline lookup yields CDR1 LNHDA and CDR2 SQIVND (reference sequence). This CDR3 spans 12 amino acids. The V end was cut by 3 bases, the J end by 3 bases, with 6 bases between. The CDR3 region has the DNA TGTGCCAGTAGTATGGGTCTCTACGAGCAGTACTTC. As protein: CASSMGLYEQYF.

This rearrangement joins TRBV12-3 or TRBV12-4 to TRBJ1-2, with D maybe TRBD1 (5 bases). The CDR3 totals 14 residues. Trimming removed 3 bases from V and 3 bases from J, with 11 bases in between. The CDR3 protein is CASSFNVRDYGYTF. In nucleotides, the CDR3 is TGTGCCAGCAGTTTTAACGTCAGGGACTATGGCTACACCTTC.

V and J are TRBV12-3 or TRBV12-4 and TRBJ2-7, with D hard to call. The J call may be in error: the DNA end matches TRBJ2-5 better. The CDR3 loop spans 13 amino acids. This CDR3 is CASSVRNRETQYF. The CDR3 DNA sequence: TGTGCCAGCAGTGTTAGGAACCGAGAGACCCAGTACTTC.

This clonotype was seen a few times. Here the CDR3 reads CSVEDRGRDTGELFF. The DNA for the CDR3 is TGCAGCGTTGAAGACAGGGGAAGGGACACCGGGGAGCTGTTTTTT. The gene calls are TRBV29-1 and TRBJ2-2, with D possibly matching TRBD1 (6 bases). The CDR3 runs to 15 residues. Germline V CDR1 and CDR2: SQVTM, ANQGSEA. Deletions cut 0 bases from V and 3 bases from J, with 11 bases between.

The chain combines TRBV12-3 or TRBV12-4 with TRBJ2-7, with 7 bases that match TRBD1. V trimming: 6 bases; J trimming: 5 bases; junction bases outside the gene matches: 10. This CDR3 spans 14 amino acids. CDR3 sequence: CASSYRGPHDEQYF. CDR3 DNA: TGTGCCAGCAGCTACAGGGGCCCCCACGACGAGCAGTACTTC.

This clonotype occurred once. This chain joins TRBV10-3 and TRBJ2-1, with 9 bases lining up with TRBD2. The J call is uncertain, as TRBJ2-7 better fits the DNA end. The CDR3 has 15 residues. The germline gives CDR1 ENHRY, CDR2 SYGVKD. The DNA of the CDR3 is TGTGCCATCAGAGATAGCGGGAGCTCCTACAATGAGCAGTACTTC. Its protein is CAIRDSGSSYNEQYF.

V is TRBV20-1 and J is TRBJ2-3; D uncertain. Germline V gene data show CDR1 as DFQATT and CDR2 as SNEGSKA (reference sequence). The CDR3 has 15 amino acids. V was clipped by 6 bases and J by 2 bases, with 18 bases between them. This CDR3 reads CSATDPRTYTDTQYF. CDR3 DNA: TGCAGTGCCACAGATCCTCGGACCTACACAGATACGCAGTATTTT.

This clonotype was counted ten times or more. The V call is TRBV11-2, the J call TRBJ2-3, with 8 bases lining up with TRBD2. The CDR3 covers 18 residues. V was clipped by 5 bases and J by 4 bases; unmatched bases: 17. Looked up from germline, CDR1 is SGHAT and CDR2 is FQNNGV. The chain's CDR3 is CASSGWVRASGFSDTQYF. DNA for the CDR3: TGTGCCAGCAGCGGTTGGGTCCGGGCTAGCGGGTTTTCAGATACGCAGTATTTT.

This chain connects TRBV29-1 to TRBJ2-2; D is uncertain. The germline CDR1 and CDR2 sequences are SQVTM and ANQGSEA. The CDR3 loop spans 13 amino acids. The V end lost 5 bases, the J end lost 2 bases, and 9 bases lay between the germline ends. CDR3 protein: CSVRALNTGELFF. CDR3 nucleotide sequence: TGCAGCGTTCGGGCCCTAAACACCGGGGAGCTGTTTTTT.

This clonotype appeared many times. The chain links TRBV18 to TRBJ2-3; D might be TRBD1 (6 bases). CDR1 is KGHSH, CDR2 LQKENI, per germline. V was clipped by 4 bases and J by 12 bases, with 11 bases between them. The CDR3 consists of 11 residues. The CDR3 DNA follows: TGTGCCAGCTCACGAGGACAGAAACAGTATTTT. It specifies CASSRGQKQYF.

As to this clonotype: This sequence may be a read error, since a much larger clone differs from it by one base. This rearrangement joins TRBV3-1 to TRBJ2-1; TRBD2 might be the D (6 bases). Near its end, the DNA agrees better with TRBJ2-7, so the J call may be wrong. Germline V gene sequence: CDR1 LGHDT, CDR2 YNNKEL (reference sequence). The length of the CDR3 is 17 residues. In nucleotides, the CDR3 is TGTGCCAGCAGCCTGAGTAGCGGAGTTAGCTCCTACAATGAGCAGTACTTC. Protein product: CASSLSSGVSSYNEQYF.

As DNA, the CDR3 is TGCAGTGCTATTCCGGGATCGGGTGAGCAGTACTTC. This gives the protein CSAIPGSGEQYF. V usage is TRBV20-1 and J usage is TRBJ2-5, with D possibly being TRBD2 (5 bases). V lost 4 bases, J lost 11 bases, and 17 bases lay in between. The CDR3 runs to 12 residues. In germline, CDR1 is DFQATT, CDR2 SNEGSKA (reference sequence).

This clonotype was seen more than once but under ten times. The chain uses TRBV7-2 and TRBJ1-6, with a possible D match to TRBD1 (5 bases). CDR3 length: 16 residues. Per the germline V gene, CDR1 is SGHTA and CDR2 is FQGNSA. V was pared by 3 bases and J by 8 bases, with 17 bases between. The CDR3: CASSFDGARVDSPLHF. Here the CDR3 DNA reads TGTGCCAGCAGCTTTGACGGGGCGCGGGTGGATTCACCCCTCCACTTT.

The CDR3 nucleotides read TGTGCCACTGAGACTAGCGGGGCCTACGAGCAGTACTTC. The encoded protein is CATETSGAYEQYF. The chain employs TRBV7-9 and TRBJ2-7; 11 bases fit TRBD2. Germline CDR1 is SEHNR and CDR2 is FQNEAQ (reference sequence). V was pared by 10 bases and J by 2 bases, with 4 bases of the junction left unmatched. This CDR3 is built from 13 residues.

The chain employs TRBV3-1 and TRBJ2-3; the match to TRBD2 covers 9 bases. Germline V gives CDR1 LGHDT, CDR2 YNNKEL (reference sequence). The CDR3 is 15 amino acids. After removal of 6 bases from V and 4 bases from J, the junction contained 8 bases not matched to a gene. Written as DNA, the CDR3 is TGTGCCAGCAGACCAGGGGCGGGAGGGGCAGATACGCAGTATTTT. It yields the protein CASRPGAGGADTQYF.

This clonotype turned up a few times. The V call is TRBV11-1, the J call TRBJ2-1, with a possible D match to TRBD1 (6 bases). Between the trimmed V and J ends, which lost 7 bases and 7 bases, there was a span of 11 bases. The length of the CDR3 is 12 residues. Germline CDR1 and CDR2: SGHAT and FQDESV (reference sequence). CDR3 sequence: CASTLGANEQFF. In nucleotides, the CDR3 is TGTGCCAGCACCTTGGGGGCAAATGAGCAGTTCTTC.

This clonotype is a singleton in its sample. The CDR3 DNA sequence: TGTGCCAGTAGTAAGTCGACAGGCGAGACCTACGAGCAGTACTTC. This codes for CASSKSTGETYEQYF. The V and J genes are TRBV19 and TRBJ2-7, with D possibly matching TRBD1 (6 bases). Deletions cut 4 bases from V and 2 bases from J, with 15 bases between. Germline CDR1 reads LNHDA; CDR2 reads SQIVND (reference sequence). The CDR3 is made up of 15 amino acids.

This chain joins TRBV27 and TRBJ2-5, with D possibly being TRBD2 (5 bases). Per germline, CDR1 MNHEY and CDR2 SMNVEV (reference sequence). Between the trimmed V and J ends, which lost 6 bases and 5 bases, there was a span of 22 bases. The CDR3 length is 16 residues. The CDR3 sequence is CASSPGIRAFQETQYF. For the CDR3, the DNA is TGTGCCAGCAGCCCCGGGATAAGGGCTTTCCAGGAGACCCAGTACTTC.

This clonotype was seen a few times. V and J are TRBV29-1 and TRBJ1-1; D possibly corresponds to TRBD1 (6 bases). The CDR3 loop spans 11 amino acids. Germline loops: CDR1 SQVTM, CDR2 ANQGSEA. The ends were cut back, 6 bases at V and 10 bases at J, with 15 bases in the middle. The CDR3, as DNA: TGCAGCGTCCTAGGGGCAGGGGCAGCTTTCTTT. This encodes CSVLGAGAAFF.

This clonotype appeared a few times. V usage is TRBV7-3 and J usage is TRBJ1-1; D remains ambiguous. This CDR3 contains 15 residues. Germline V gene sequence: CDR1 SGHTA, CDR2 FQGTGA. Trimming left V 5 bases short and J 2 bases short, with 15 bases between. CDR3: CASSPGSEGNTEAFF. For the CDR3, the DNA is TGTGCCAGCAGCCCTGGGTCGGAGGGTAACACTGAAGCTTTCTTT.

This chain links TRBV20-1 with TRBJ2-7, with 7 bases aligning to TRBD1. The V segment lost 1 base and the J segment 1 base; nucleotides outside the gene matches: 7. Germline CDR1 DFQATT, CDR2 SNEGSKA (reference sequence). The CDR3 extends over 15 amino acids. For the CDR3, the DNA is TGCAGTGCTAGAGCGGTAGGGGGCGGGTCCTACGAGCAGTACTTC. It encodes CSARAVGGGSYEQYF.

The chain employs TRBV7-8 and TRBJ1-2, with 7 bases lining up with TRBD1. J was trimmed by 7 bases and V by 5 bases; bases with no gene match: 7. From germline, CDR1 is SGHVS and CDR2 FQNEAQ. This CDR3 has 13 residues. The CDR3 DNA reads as TGTGCCAGCAGCCTGGGGACAGAAGGTGGCTACACCTTC. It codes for CASSLGTEGGYTF. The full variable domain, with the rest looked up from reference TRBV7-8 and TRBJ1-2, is GAGVSQSPRYKVAKRGQDVALRCDPISGHVSLFWYQQALGQGPEFLTYFQNEAQLDKSGLPSDRFFAERPEGSVSTLKIQRTQQEDSAVYLCASSLGTEGGYTFGSGTRLTVV.